A single sample is the source of the 8 T cell receptor beta chains below, sequenced in a study of cytomegalovirus exposure and HLA in healthy donors. 13 Jbeta primers and 60 Vbeta primers were used for the PCR. Assay used: immunoSEQ multiplex PCR; TCRdb lists only in-frame clones, some missing. This table holds 180,000 or so clones, 70% to 80% found once. Sequenced sample: PBMCs. The receptors come from a woman in her fifties or sixties in good health and CMV-seropositive.

The V and J genes are TRBV7-8 and TRBJ2-7; the D is unclear. The germline CDR1 and CDR2 sequences are SGHVS and FQNEAQ. The CDR3 covers 13 residues. The V end lost 0 bases, the J end lost 4 bases, and 7 bases lay between the germline ends. CDR3 nucleotides: TGTGCCAGCAGCTTAGCGTCTCTATACGAGCAGTACTTC. Translating gives CASSLASLYEQYF.

The rearrangement joins TRBV29-1 to TRBJ2-7, with D perhaps TRBD2 (7 bases). Per germline, CDR1 SQVTM and CDR2 ANQGSEA. Trimming removed 6 bases from V and 7 bases from J, with 25 bases in between. This CDR3 is 15 amino acids long. Written as DNA, the CDR3 is TGCAGCGTGGCCAAGGGAGGGGGAGGACCGAGGGAGCAGTACTTC. Protein sequence: CSVAKGGGGPREQYF.

The gene calls are TRBV4-3 and TRBJ1-5; D remains unclear. The CDR3 is 15 amino acids. Germline values: CDR1 LGHNA, CDR2 YSLEER. V lost 0 bases to trimming and J lost 0 bases, with 6 bases between them. The CDR3 region is CASSQDQNSNQPQHF. CDR3 coding DNA: TGCGCCAGCAGCCAAGATCAGAATAGCAATCAGCCCCAGCATTTT.

V and J are TRBV6-5 and TRBJ2-3; D not certain. CDR1 and CDR2 (germline): MNHEY, SVGAGI. Trimming removed 7 bases at V and 5 bases at J, with 10 bases between. This CDR3 comprises 12 residues. For the CDR3, the DNA is TGTGCCAGCACCTCTTTGCGAGATACGCAGTATTTT. Protein: CASTSLRDTQYF.

The chain joins TRBV19 to TRBJ2-5, with TRBD1 identical over 10 bases. The V gene end was trimmed by 5 bases and the J gene end by 4 bases; junction bases not matched to a gene: 16. CDR3 length equals 18 residues. In germline, CDR1 is LNHDA, CDR2 SQIVND (reference sequence). CDR3: CASSGDRDRGVRGETQYF. The CDR3, as DNA: TGTGCCAGTAGTGGAGACCGGGACAGGGGTGTACGGGGAGAGACCCAGTACTTC. The variable domain in full, with the rest retrieved from reference TRBV19 and TRBJ2-5, is DGGITQSPKYLFRKEGQNVTLSCEQNLNHDAMYWYRQDPGQGLRLIYYSQIVNDFQKGDIAEGYSVSREKKESFPLTVTSAQKNPTAFYLCASSGDRDRGVRGETQYFGPGTRLLVL.

The chain employs TRBV15 and TRBJ2-1, with TRBD2 identical over 12 bases. The CDR3 length is 17 residues. Germline assignment: CDR1 LNHNV and CDR2 YYDKDF (reference sequence). The J segment lost 9 bases and the V segment lost 6 bases, leaving 15 bases of the junction unmatched. CDR3 residues: CATRGWTSGIGIGEQFF. Written as DNA, the CDR3 is TGTGCCACCAGAGGATGGACTAGCGGGATCGGGATAGGTGAGCAGTTCTTC.

The rearrangement joins TRBV20-1 to TRBJ1-1; D gene unclear. Germline lookup yields CDR1 DFQATT and CDR2 SNEGSKA (reference sequence). V shed 3 bases and J shed 6 bases, with 8 bases lying between them. This CDR3 has 11 residues. The CDR3 DNA reads as TGCAGTGCTAGGAGGGTCGCTGAAGCTTTCTTT. Translated: CSARRVAEAFF.

This chain uses TRBV6-5 with TRBJ2-1; the D gene is possibly TRBD1 (5 bases). CDR1 MNHEY and CDR2 SVGAGI come from the germline V gene. V dropped 5 bases and J dropped 0 bases, with 8 bases sitting between them. This CDR3 comprises 14 residues. In DNA form, the CDR3 reads TGTGCCAGCAGTCAGGGTAGCTCCTACAATGAGCAGTTCTTC. Amino acid sequence: CASSQGSSYNEQFF.